This is a list of T cell receptor beta chains from one sample in a study of identical twins. TCRdb processed the 5' RACE reads anew with MiXCR; each CDR3 protein has one entry. The data hold some 730,000 distinct CDR3 sequences, with approximately 18% observed a single time. The data also belong to a second study, concerning T cells expressing NK-cell markers.

The material sequenced was PBMCs. The receptors originated from a woman under 30 in good health. Each CDR3 is given with its conserved first and last residue. D genes are given only for firm matches. Expanded clones are given a class, and other clones once, few, many or no size at all.

v_gene	abundance	d_gene	j_gene	CDR3nt	CDR3aa
TRBV12-3/TRBV12-4	.	TRBD1	TRBJ2-6	TGTGCCAGCAGGACGACAGGGCGGGCCAACGTCCTGACTTTC	CASRTTGRANVLTF
TRBV3-1	.	TRBD2	TRBJ2-3	TGTGCCAGCAGCCAAGTAGCCAGCGGGAGGGCCGGGGGAGATACGCAGTATTTT	CASSQVASGRAGGDTQYF
TRBV6-5	.	TRBD2	TRBJ2-1	TGTGCCAGCAGTTACCGACCGGTCCTAGCGGGTAAATACAATGAGCAGTTCTTC	CASSYRPVLAGKYNEQFF
TRBV20-1	.	TRBD1	TRBJ1-2	TGCAGTGCTCCACGACAGGGCTATGGCTACACCTTC	CSAPRQGYGYTF
TRBV6-1	.	.	TRBJ2-3	TGTGCCAGCAGCCTGGAAGTTGGGCAGCCCACAGATACGCAGTATTTT	CASSLEVGQPTDTQYF
TRBV9	.	.	TRBJ1-5	TGTGCCAGCAGCGGATTAAATCAGCCCCAGCATTTT	CASSGLNQPQHF
TRBV12-3/TRBV12-4	few	.	TRBJ2-3	TGTGCCAGCAGTTTTGGACAGTTCAATCCCGCAGATACGCAGTATTTT	CASSFGQFNPADTQYF
TRBV10-2	.	.	TRBJ2-5	TGCGCCAGCAGTGAACCGGGGGCTCAAGAGACCCAGTACTTC	CASSEPGAQETQYF
TRBV20-1	.	TRBD2	TRBJ2-3	TGCAGTGCGGTTCAAGCGGGGCCCTCAGATACGCAGTATTTT	CSAVQAGPSDTQYF
TRBV12-5	.	TRBD2	TRBJ2-1	TGTGCTAGTGGTCTGAGTGCAGGGAGGGACAATGAGCAGTTCTTC	CASGLSAGRDNEQFF
TRBV7-2	medium-sized	TRBD1	TRBJ2-1	TGTGCCAGCAGCTCCGCAGGGGGTGTATACAATGAGCAGTTCTTC	CASSSAGGVYNEQFF
TRBV29-1	.	.	TRBJ2-7	TGCAGCGTTGAACGTGGGAATGGAGAGCAGTACTTC	CSVERGNGEQYF
TRBV12-3/TRBV12-4	.	.	TRBJ1-2	TGTGCCAGCAGTTTACTTGACAGAGCCGGAGACTACACCTTC	CASSLLDRAGDYTF
TRBV27	few	.	TRBJ1-2	TGTGCCAGCAGTGGGGGGGGTAGGTATGGCTACACCTTC	CASSGGGRYGYTF
TRBV5-1	.	.	TRBJ1-1	TGCGCCAGCAGCTCAAGCCGGACAGACACTGAAGCTTTCTTT	CASSSSRTDTEAFF
TRBV4-1	few	.	TRBJ1-1	TGCGCCAGCAGCCAAGTACTAGTTACGAACACTGAAGCTTTCTTT	CASSQVLVTNTEAFF
TRBV6-2/TRBV6-3	few	.	TRBJ2-1	TGTGCCAGCAGTTTTAGTGCTAATGAGCAGTTCTTC	CASSFSANEQFF
TRBV9	.	TRBD1	TRBJ1-6	TGTGCCAGCAGCTCCGGGACAGGGTCGAATTCACCCCTCCACTTT	CASSSGTGSNSPLHF
TRBV11-2	.	.	TRBJ2-3	TGTGCCAGCAGCGGAGGGAGCTCCCTAGCTGCAACAGATACGCAGTATTTT	CASSGGSSLAATDTQYF
TRBV7-2	.	.	TRBJ1-6	TGTGCCAGCAGCTCCGGTCGGGCGCTGGGTTCACCCCTCCACTTT	CASSSGRALGSPLHF
TRBV11-2	.	.	TRBJ1-3	TGTGCCAGCAGCTTAGTTCGAGGTGGAAACACCATATATTTT	CASSLVRGGNTIYF
TRBV10-3	few	TRBD2	TRBJ2-1	TGTGCCATCAGTGAAGCGGGAGGGCCTAATGAGCAGTTCTTC	CAISEAGGPNEQFF
TRBV20-1	.	.	TRBJ1-2	TGCAGTGCCCCAACAGGGCCCGGTGGCTACACCTTC	CSAPTGPGGYTF
TRBV5-1	.	TRBD2	TRBJ2-1	TGCGCCAGCAGCTTGGGTCCGGGAGGCTACAATGAGCAGTTCTTC	CASSLGPGGYNEQFF
TRBV5-1	few	TRBD2	TRBJ2-7	TGCGCCAGCAGCCCGGGACTAGCGGGCACTGTAAGGAGCTCCTACGAGCAGCACTTC	CASSPGLAGTVRSSYEQHF
TRBV20-1	.	TRBD1	TRBJ2-5	TGCAGTGCCAGGACAGGCGACAGGAAGACCCAGTACTTC	CSARTGDRKTQYF
TRBV7-9	few	.	TRBJ2-1	TGTGCCAGCAGCTTTTCCCCGACCTCCTACAATGAGCAGTTCTTC	CASSFSPTSYNEQFF
TRBV7-9	many	.	TRBJ1-1	TGTGCCAGCAGCTTAGTAATTGAAGCTTTCTTT	CASSLVIEAFF
TRBV7-6	many	.	TRBJ2-3	TGTGCCAGCAGCTTAGCGGGGCTAGTATCAGGGGATACGCAGTATTTT	CASSLAGLVSGDTQYF
TRBV12-3/TRBV12-4	few	TRBD1	TRBJ2-5	TGTGCCAGCAGTCCTAATCGGGGACAGGGGGAGGGCCAGTACTTC	CASSPNRGQGEGQYF
TRBV20-1	few	.	TRBJ2-3	TGCAGTGCAAACGTACAGGGCCGCACAGATACGCAGTATTTT	CSANVQGRTDTQYF
TRBV28	.	TRBD1	TRBJ2-4	TGTGCCAGCAGTTTGGGGACAGGGGAACCCAAAAACATTCAGTACTTC	CASSLGTGEPKNIQYF
TRBV6-1	.	.	TRBJ2-7	TGTGCCAGCAGGCAGACCGAATCCTACGAGCAGTACTTC	CASRQTESYEQYF
TRBV12-3/TRBV12-4	few	.	TRBJ1-2	TGTGCCAGCAGTTTTACTGGACAGCCCTATGGCTACACCTTC	CASSFTGQPYGYTF
TRBV4-3	few	TRBD2	TRBJ2-1	TGCGCCAGCAGCCCCACCCTAGCGGGAGCTGACAATGAGCAGTTCTTC	CASSPTLAGADNEQFF
TRBV11-1	.	TRBD1	TRBJ2-2	TGTGCCAGCAGATACCGGGACAGAGCTCAGCTCAAGAACACCGGGGAGCTGTTTTTT	CASRYRDRAQLKNTGELFF
TRBV24-1	.	.	TRBJ2-1	TGTGCCACCAGTGGTGGAGCAAGCTCCTACAATGAGCAGTTCTTC	CATSGGASSYNEQFF
TRBV11-1	few	TRBD2	TRBJ2-1	TGTGCCAGCAGCTATGGAGTACGGTTAGGGACTAGACGTCGCGAGCAGTTCTTC	CASSYGVRLGTRRREQFF
TRBV5-1	.	.	TRBJ2-6	TGCGCCAGCAGCTTTACCGCTGGGGCCAACGTCCTGACTTTC	CASSFTAGANVLTF
TRBV24-1	.	.	TRBJ2-1	TGTGCCACCAGTGGAGGGGCGGGGATCGGGAATGAGCAGTTCTTC	CATSGGAGIGNEQFF
TRBV9	few	.	TRBJ1-4	TGTGCCAGCAGCCTGGACTCTGCTAATGAAAAACTGTTTTTT	CASSLDSANEKLFF
TRBV20-1	.	TRBD2	TRBJ2-1	TGCAGTGCTAGACCCGGGAGGAGCCTGTTCAATGAGCAGTTCTTC	CSARPGRSLFNEQFF
TRBV10-3	many	TRBD1	TRBJ1-1	TGTGCCATCAGTGACGACAGGGAGAACACTGAAGCTTTCTTT	CAISDDRENTEAFF
TRBV7-3	.	TRBD2	TRBJ2-3	TGTGCCAGCACTTTAGCGGGGGATGGGACAGATACGCAGTATTTT	CASTLAGDGTDTQYF
TRBV10-2	few	.	TRBJ2-3	TGCGCCAGCAGTCCTAGCGAAAGTAGCACAGATACGCAGTATTTT	CASSPSESSTDTQYF
TRBV20-1	.	TRBD1	TRBJ2-1	TGCAGCTGCCGGGACAGGGCCTACAATGAGCAGTTCTTC	CSCRDRAYNEQFF
TRBV20-1	.	.	TRBJ2-5	TGCAGTAAACTAAAGACAGGGAGGGAAGAGACCCAGTACTTC	CSKLKTGREETQYF
TRBV12-3/TRBV12-4	.	.	TRBJ2-3	TGTGCCAGCAGTTTTGAGATACGGCGGGGAGGAACAGATACGCAGTATTTT	CASSFEIRRGGTDTQYF
TRBV12-3/TRBV12-4	.	TRBD2	TRBJ2-7	TGTGCCAGCAGTTTCGGCGCGGCGGGAGTGCTCTCCTACGAGCAGTACTTC	CASSFGAAGVLSYEQYF
TRBV29-1	.	TRBD2	TRBJ2-7	TGCAGCGTCGAAAGCGGGAGCTACGAGCAGTACTTC	CSVESGSYEQYF
TRBV28	few	.	TRBJ1-5	TGTGCCAGCAGACCTGGTGGGGGCGCGGGAAATCAGCCCCAGCATTTT	CASRPGGGAGNQPQHF
TRBV30	.	.	TRBJ2-3	TGTGCCTGGAGTGTATCCTGGGAATGGGATACGCAGTATTTT	CAWSVSWEWDTQYF